The rows below give T cell receptor beta chains drawn from one sample of a study of T cell responses to AZD1222 COVID-19 vaccine. Libraries were prepared by immunoSEQ multiplex PCR; TCRdb keeps only in-frame clonotypes and omits some of them. Of over 95,000 clones listed, more than 90% are singletons. The sequencing used peripheral blood, collected on day 0 of AZD1222 vaccination. These receptors originate from an adult in good health. Both conserved end residues are part of each CDR3. A D gene is named only where the DNA matches it firmly. Not every row has a clone size; where given, it reads once, few, many or a size class.

j_call clone_size v_call d_call cdr3_aa cdr3_nt
TRBJ1-4 NA TRBV19 TRBD1 CASSTATTGSNEKLFF TGTGCCAGTAGTACGGCTACGACAGGGTCAAATGAAAAACTGTTTTTT
TRBJ1-3 NA TRBV30 NA CAWQRGPGNTIYF TGTGCCTGGCAAAGGGGTCCTGGGAACACCATATATTTT
TRBJ1-2 NA TRBV6-5 NA CASSPQQRGFGYTF TGTGCCAGCAGCCCCCAACAGCGTGGGTTTGGCTACACCTTC
TRBJ2-2 NA TRBV6-2/TRBV6-3 TRBD2 CASSFFGTSGFTGELFF TGTGCCAGCAGTTTCTTCGGGACTAGCGGTTTCACCGGGGAGCTGTTTTTT
TRBJ2-7 NA TRBV29-1 NA CSVVPGRTGEQYF TGCAGCGTAGTCCCGGGCCGCACAGGCGAGCAGTACTTC
TRBJ2-1 NA TRBV6-2/TRBV6-3 TRBD2 CASSSIRLASYNEQFF TGTGCCAGCAGTTCAATTCGACTAGCTTCCTACAATGAGCAGTTCTTC
TRBJ2-3 NA TRBV24-1 TRBD1 CATTADRDDTQYF TGTGCCACGACCGCGGACAGGGATGATACGCAGTATTTT
TRBJ2-1 NA TRBV18 TRBD2 CASSRTSGRGNEQFF TGTGCCAGCTCACGTACTAGCGGGAGAGGAAATGAGCAGTTCTTC
TRBJ2-7 NA TRBV15 TRBD1 CATSPRSKTGGFYEQYF TGTGCCACCAGCCCTAGGTCGAAAACAGGGGGCTTCTACGAGCAGTACTTC
TRBJ2-1 NA TRBV7-2 TRBD2 CASSLDLAGGAWDEQFF TGTGCCAGCAGCTTAGATCTGGCGGGGGGGGCCTGGGATGAGCAGTTCTTC
TRBJ1-6 NA TRBV7-9 TRBD1 CASNDRGRRSPLHF TGTGCCAGCAACGACAGGGGGCGAAGATCACCCCTCCACTTT
TRBJ2-1 NA TRBV3-1/TRBV3-2 NA CASSQDGRGQLNEQFF TGTGCCAGCAGCCAAGACGGGCGGGGCCAACTCAATGAGCAGTTCTTC
TRBJ2-5 NA TRBV5-1 TRBD2 CASSSAGGNQETQYF TGCGCCAGCAGCTCAGCGGGGGGCAACCAAGAGACCCAGTACTTC
TRBJ2-7 NA TRBV9 NA CASSSNPAGPYEQYF TGTGCCAGCAGCTCGAATCCGGCGGGTCCCTACGAGCAGTACTTC
TRBJ1-5 NA TRBV15 NA CATSRDGRVGNQPQHF TGTGCCACCAGCAGAGATGGCAGGGTTGGCAATCAGCCCCAGCATTTT
TRBJ1-2 NA TRBV3-1/TRBV3-2 NA CASRGLGGYTF TGTGCCAGCAGAGGGTTAGGCGGCTACACCTTC
TRBJ1-1 NA TRBV29-1 NA CSVELLNTEAFF TGCAGCGTTGAGCTGTTGAACACTGAAGCTTTCTTT
TRBJ1-3 NA TRBV4-1 NA CASSQAVFGSGNTIYF TGCGCCAGCAGCCAGGCCGTATTTGGTTCTGGAAACACCATATATTTT
TRBJ1-3 NA TRBV5-4 NA CASSLGGHSGNTIYF TGTGCCAGCAGCTTGGGGGGACACTCTGGAAACACCATATATTTT
TRBJ1-5 NA TRBV25-1 NA CASSDGGQPQHF TGTGCCAGCAGTGATGGCGGCCAGCCCCAGCATTTT
TRBJ1-3 NA TRBV3-1/TRBV3-2 TRBD1 CASSQGTGSGNTIYF TGTGCCAGCAGCCAGGGGACAGGGAGTGGAAACACCATATATTTT
TRBJ2-3 NA TRBV27 NA CASSSTSRDTQYF TGTGCCAGCAGTTCCACGAGCAGAGATACGCAGTATTTT
TRBJ2-1 NA TRBV2 NA CASRVQSSYNEQFF TGTGCCAGCAGAGTCCAGAGCTCCTACAATGAGCAGTTCTTC
TRBJ2-7 NA TRBV7-9 TRBD1 CASSSGGRAYEQYF TGTGCCAGCAGCTCAGGGGGACGCGCCTACGAGCAGTACTTC
TRBJ1-6 NA TRBV27 TRBD1 CASRQGVSPLHF TGTGCCAGCAGACAGGGGGTTTCACCCCTCCACTTT
TRBJ1-4 NA TRBV4-1 TRBD1 CASSQTGTGGANEKLFF TGCGCCAGCAGCCAGACCGGGACAGGGGGGGCTAATGAAAAACTGTTTTTT
TRBJ2-7 NA TRBV27 NA CASSLSTPDLSYEQYF TGTGCCAGCAGTTTATCCACCCCGGACCTCTCCTACGAGCAGTACTTC
TRBJ1-5 NA TRBV5-6 NA CASSYLGAGGNQPQHF TGTGCCAGCAGCTACCTAGGGGCCGGGGGCAATCAGCCCCAGCATTTT
TRBJ1-4 NA TRBV27 TRBD1 CASRRGQMVNEKLFF TGTGCCAGCAGGAGGGGACAGATGGTAAATGAAAAACTGTTTTTT
TRBJ1-5 NA TRBV28 TRBD1 CASSFHQGANQPQHF TGTGCCAGCAGTTTTCATCAGGGGGCAAATCAGCCCCAGCATTTT
TRBJ2-6 NA TRBV3-1/TRBV3-2 NA CASSQDVAGRTGANVLTF TGTGCCAGCAGCCAAGATGTCGCAGGGCGGACTGGGGCCAACGTCCTGACTTTC
TRBJ2-7 NA TRBV2 TRBD1 CASSDRTGGGEQYF TGTGCCAGCAGTGACAGGACAGGGGGCGGTGAGCAGTACTTC
TRBJ2-7 NA TRBV14 NA CASSQNFYEQYF TGTGCCAGCAGCCAAAACTTTTACGAGCAGTACTTC
TRBJ1-1 NA TRBV30 NA CAWSETGNEAFF TGTGCCTGGAGTGAAACAGGGAATGAAGCTTTCTTT
TRBJ1-4 once TRBV7-9 NA CASSSTRGETNEKLFF TGTGCCAGCAGCTCCACTCGGGGAGAAACTAATGAAAAACTGTTTTTT
TRBJ1-1 NA TRBV27 NA CASRGEMFSTEAFF TGTGCCAGCAGGGGGGAGATGTTTTCGACTGAAGCTTTCTTT
TRBJ1-2 NA TRBV4-1 NA CASSQDFARGGGYTF TGCGCCAGCAGCCAAGATTTTGCCAGGGGAGGTGGCTACACCTTC
TRBJ2-2 NA TRBV19 NA CASSIMGRSNTGELFF TGTGCCAGTAGTATAATGGGCAGATCGAACACCGGGGAGCTGTTTTTT
TRBJ1-2 NA TRBV5-6 NA CASSLGQDYGYTF TGTGCCAGCAGCTTGGGACAGGACTATGGCTACACCTTC
TRBJ2-6 NA TRBV28 TRBD1 CASSFPGQTSGANVLTF TGTGCCAGCAGCTTTCCGGGACAGACCTCTGGGGCCAACGTCCTGACTTTC
TRBJ2-2 NA TRBV19 NA CASRGGVDTGELFF TGTGCCAGTAGGGGCGGTGTTGACACCGGGGAGCTGTTTTTT
TRBJ2-7 NA TRBV7-6 NA CASSYTYEQYF TGTGCCAGCAGCTATACCTACGAGCAGTACTTC
TRBJ1-2 NA TRBV14 NA CASSHRDQLVNYGYTF TGTGCCAGCAGCCACCGGGACCAGCTGGTTAACTATGGCTACACCTTC
TRBJ1-1 once TRBV7-2 TRBD1 CASSLVQGAATEAFF TGTGCCAGCAGCTTAGTACAGGGGGCAGCCACTGAAGCTTTCTTT
TRBJ2-1 NA TRBV18 NA CASSPVAGNSYNEQFF TGTGCCAGCTCACCGGTCGCGGGGAACTCCTACAATGAGCAGTTCTTC
TRBJ1-1 NA TRBV6-2/TRBV6-3 NA CASSYGGPRTEAFF TGTGCCAGCAGTTATGGAGGCCCTCGGACTGAAGCTTTCTTT
TRBJ2-3 NA TRBV6-5 TRBD2 CASRLSGGRTDTQYF TGTGCCAGCAGGCTTAGCGGGGGTAGGACAGATACGCAGTATTTT
TRBJ2-5 NA TRBV9 NA CASSVEVSATTQYF TGTGCCAGCAGCGTAGAGGTATCCGCCACTACCCAGTACTTC
TRBJ1-5 NA TRBV18 NA CASSKSRDGASGSNQPQHF TGTGCCAGCTCAAAAAGCCGGGACGGCGCTTCGGGCAGCAATCAGCCCCAGCATTTT
TRBJ1-2 NA TRBV9 NA CASSATGSSLSIYGYTF TGTGCCAGCAGCGCTACCGGGTCCTCCCTTTCTATCTATGGCTACACCTTC
TRBJ1-2 NA TRBV19 NA CASEGTEYGYTF TGTGCCAGTGAGGGGACGGAGTATGGCTACACCTTC
TRBJ2-1 NA TRBV27 TRBD1 CASSSYIPPGGEQFF TGTGCCAGCAGTTCTTATATCCCCCCAGGGGGTGAGCAGTTCTTC
TRBJ2-1 NA TRBV11-2 NA CASSLVGKDNEQFF TGTGCCAGCAGCTTAGTCGGCAAGGACAATGAGCAGTTCTTC